Following are 26 T cell receptor beta chains from one sample sequenced in a study of T-cell reconstitution after alpha-beta-depleted transplantation in children. Preparation of the TCRbeta library used unique molecular identifiers. TCRdb redid the calling of the PCR reads with MiXCR, one entry per CDR3 protein. The table records 150,000 to 200,000 distinct CDR3 sequences, more than 14% of them present only once. The sequencing used PBMCs from the stem cell graft donor, collected from the stem cell graft. These receptors were collected from a human donor who donated a stem cell graft to a child with acute lymphoblastic leukemia.

In the case of this clonotype: It may be a read error: a sequence one base away is much more abundant. The chain uses TRBV5-1 and TRBJ2-7; TRBD1 agrees at 9 bases. Per the germline V gene, CDR1 is SGHRS and CDR2 is YFSETQ. The CDR3 is 14 amino acids. The DNA of the CDR3 is TGCGCCAGCACCTTGGAGGGACAGGGACGACGGTTGTACTTC. Translated: CASTLEGQGRRLYF.

In this sample, this clonotype turned up many times. This sequence joins TRBV5-5 and TRBJ2-1; possibly TRBD2 for D (6 bases). V lost 0 bases and J lost 2, with 18 bases in between. The CDR3 is made up of 18 amino acids. Germline lookup yields CDR1 SGHKS and CDR2 YYEKEE (reference sequence). CDR3 DNA: TGTGCCAGCAGCTTGGTCGGGGGAGCCTCGACCACCTACAATGAGCAGTTCTTC. Protein sequence: CASSLVGGASTTYNEQFF.

The table lists this clonotype with a few counts. V usage is TRBV6-5 and J usage is TRBJ2-1; TRBD1 aligns across 7 bases. The CDR3 spans 16 residues. V lost 0 bases and J lost 5; bases outside the gene matches: 7. Per the germline V gene, CDR1 is MNHEY and CDR2 is SVGAGI. In DNA form, the CDR3 reads TGTGCCAGCAGTTACTCCGGCGAGGGACAGAACAATGAGCAGTTCTTC. Protein: CASSYSGEGQNNEQFF.

Ten or more counts support this clonotype. The rearrangement uses TRBV6-1 and TRBJ2-5; D gene unclear. CDR1 and CDR2 (germline): MNHNS, SASEGT. The CDR3 runs to 13 residues. V was cut by 8 bases and J by 4 bases, with 14 bases left in between. The CDR3 nucleotides are TGTGCCAGCCAGCCCCAGCCAGGAGAGACCCAGTACTTC. Translating it yields CASQPQPGETQYF.

The V gene is TRBV20-1, the J gene TRBJ1-2; 9 nucleotides agree with TRBD1. With 4 bases clipped from V and 7 bases from J, the junction kept 7 bases outside the gene matches. Germline-derived CDR1 and CDR2 are DFQATT and SNEGSKA (reference sequence). This CDR3 contains 13 residues. The CDR3 protein is CSATDDRGAGYTF. As DNA, the CDR3 is TGCAGTGCTACTGACGACAGGGGGGCTGGCTACACCTTC.

This clonotype was seen at least ten times. The genes are TRBV20-1 and TRBJ1-2; 10 bases line up with TRBD1. This CDR3 contains 17 residues. CDR1 and CDR2 (germline): DFQATT, SNEGSKA (reference sequence). The junction had 14 bases not matched to a gene; V was cut back by 6 bases and J by 1 base. CDR3 coding DNA: TGCAGTGCACCAGACAGGGGGCAAAGGGTCTTTAACTATGGCTACACCTTC. This codes for CSAPDRGQRVFNYGYTF.

This clonotype was recorded at least ten times. One junction end disagrees with the germline gene, perhaps due to a read error. This sequence joins TRBV5-1 and TRBJ2-1; D is undetermined. CDR3 length: 12 residues. CDR1 and CDR2 (germline): SGHRS, YFSETQ. CDR3 sequence: CASRPSNNEQFF. The CDR3 nucleotides are TGCGCCAGCAGACCCTCCAACAATGAGCAGTTCTTC.

This clonotype has a count of ten or more. The V and J genes are TRBV18 and TRBJ2-7; D is undetermined. The CDR3 sequence is 14 residues long. V lost 2 bases and J 0 bases, leaving 8 bases between the germline ends. Germline CDR1 is KGHSH and CDR2 is LQKENI. The CDR3 spells CASSPGVSSYEQYF. The CDR3 DNA reads TGTGCCAGCTCACCAGGGGTTTCCTCCTACGAGCAGTACTTC.

This clonotype was observed many times. This chain joins TRBV27 and TRBJ2-3, with D perhaps matching TRBD1 (5 bases). The CDR3 spans 15 residues. Germline loops: CDR1 MNHEY, CDR2 SMNVEV (reference sequence). V lost 2 bases and J 1 base, leaving 10 bases between the germline ends. CDR3 loop: CASSLRDRGTDTQYF. The CDR3 nucleotides read TGTGCCAGCAGTTTAAGAGACAGAGGCACAGATACGCAGTATTTT.

This clonotype was observed many times. The chain joins TRBV27 to TRBJ1-3; D is undetermined. Germline-derived CDR1 and CDR2 are MNHEY and SMNVEV (reference sequence). The V and J ends lost 5 bases and 2 bases respectively, with 7 bases between them. The CDR3 is made up of 13 amino acids. The CDR3 bases are TGTGCCAGCAGTGCTTGGGCTGGAAACACCATATATTTT. Its protein is CASSAWAGNTIYF.

In the case of this clonotype: Possible read error: a much larger clone is one base away. The conserved final phenylalanine or tryptophan is absent from the CDR3, which likely points to a read error. The chain carries TRBV12-3 or TRBV12-4 and TRBJ1-3, with D unclear. There are 12 residues in the CDR3. CDR3: CASKGSENTIYL. CDR3 coding DNA: TGTGCCAGCAAGGGATCTGAAAACACCATATATTTG.

This clonotype was observed many times. The chain employs TRBV11-2 and TRBJ2-7, with 7 bases lining up with TRBD1. V was clipped by 1 base and J by 4 bases; unmatched bases: 10. The CDR3 contains 16 residues. Germline V CDR1 and CDR2: SGHAT, FQNNGV. This chain's CDR3 is CASSLGRDSLTYEQYF. The CDR3 DNA is TGTGCCAGCAGCTTAGGCCGGGACAGCCTTACTTACGAGCAGTACTTC.

This clonotype was seen many times. The chain couples TRBV29-1 to TRBJ2-2, with D possibly being TRBD1 (6 bases). The CDR3 consists of 13 residues. CDR1 and CDR2 (germline): SQVTM, ANQGSEA. V gave up 6 bases and J gave up 0 bases, with 8 bases separating them. CDR3: CSVRTANTGELFF. The CDR3 coding sequence is TGCAGCGTGAGGACAGCGAACACCGGGGAGCTGTTTTTT.

Only one count was recorded for this clonotype. This clone may be a read error of a much larger clone one base away. This chain links TRBV4-1 with TRBJ1-4, with 8 bases that match TRBD1. The length of the CDR3 is 14 residues. Trimming took 7 bases from V and 10 from J; bases not matched to a gene: 11. CDR1 and CDR2 (germline): MGHRA, YSYEKL. This CDR3 reads CASKRSGTGGKLFF. In DNA, the CDR3 is TGCGCCAGCAAAAGAAGTGGGACAGGTGGAAAACTGTTTTTT.

This clonotype was seen repeatedly, ten times or more. The chain is built from TRBV12-3 or TRBV12-4 and TRBJ2-5, with 9 bases that match TRBD2. CDR3 length: 14 residues. With 3 bases clipped from V and 4 bases from J, the junction kept 3 bases outside the gene matches. CDR3 nucleotides: TGTGCCAGCAGTTTCTTACTAGCGGGAGAGACCCAGTACTTC. This encodes CASSFLLAGETQYF.

This clonotype occurred many times. The chain is built from TRBV20-1 and TRBJ2-1; D not certain. The CDR3 consists of 12 residues. Germline CDR1 is DFQATT and CDR2 is SNEGSKA (reference sequence). Trimming took off 3 bases at V and 3 bases at J, with 6 bases between the two ends. Written as DNA, the CDR3 is TGCAGTGCTAGCGGATACTACAATGAGCAGTTCTTC. It encodes CSASGYYNEQFF.

This clonotype was picked up many times. The V gene is TRBV20-1, the J gene TRBJ1-1; D remains unclear. Germline V gene lookup returns CDR1 DFQATT and CDR2 SNEGSKA (reference sequence). The CDR3 has 12 residues. Trimming pared 3 bases from V and 1 base from J, leaving 6 bases between. The CDR3 nucleotides read TGCAGTGCTAGTGAGGGGAACACTGAAGCTTTCTTT. Residues: CSASEGNTEAFF.

This clonotype was observed once. The rearrangement uses TRBV28 and TRBJ2-1, with 16 bases lining up with TRBD2. Germline CDR1 MDHEN, CDR2 SYDVKM. V trimming: 8 bases; J trimming: 8 bases; junction bases outside the gene matches: 6. This CDR3 region has 15 residues. The CDR3 is CASQGTSGRADEQFF. The CDR3, as DNA: TGTGCCAGCCAGGGGACTAGCGGGAGGGCCGATGAGCAGTTCTTC.

The chain couples TRBV4-1 to TRBJ2-7, with TRBD1 as a possible D gene (5 bases). Trimming removed 0 bases from V and 2 bases from J, with 17 bases in between. Germline V gene data show CDR1 as MGHRA and CDR2 as YSYEKL. CDR3 size: 17 residues. In nucleotides, the CDR3 is TGCGCCAGCAGCCAAGAGCCCCCCGGGCCGGACACCTACGAGCAGTACTTC. Amino acids: CASSQEPPGPDTYEQYF.

This clonotype occurred many times. The chain combines TRBV11-2 with TRBJ1-1; D remains unclear. Trimming pared 0 bases from V and 0 bases from J, leaving 8 bases between. The length of the CDR3 is 15 residues. CDR1 SGHAT and CDR2 FQNNGV come from the germline V gene. CDR3 protein: CASSLDAVLNTEAFF. The DNA for the CDR3 is TGTGCCAGCAGCTTAGATGCCGTCCTGAACACTGAAGCTTTCTTT. Full variable domain (outside the CDR3, taken from reference TRBV11-2 and TRBJ1-1): EAGVAQSPRYKIIEKRQSVAFWCNPISGHATLYWYQQILGQGPKLLIQFQNNGVVDDSQLPKDRFSAERLKGVDSTLKIQPAKLEDSAVYLCASSLDAVLNTEAFFGQGTRLTVV.

This clonotype was seen many times. The chain carries TRBV19 and TRBJ1-1; D uncertain. Germline V CDR1 and CDR2: LNHDA, SQIVND (reference sequence). This CDR3 is built from 13 residues. V was shortened by 5 bases and J by 8 bases, with 15 bases between the two germline ends. CDR3 in DNA: TGTGCCAGTAGTCTTTCAGCTCCAGTGGAAGCTTTCTTT. Its protein product is CASSLSAPVEAFF.

This clonotype was observed many times. This chain links TRBV5-1 with TRBJ2-7; D possibly matches TRBD1 or TRBD2 (5 bases each). The CDR3 runs 14 residues. V was clipped by 5 bases and J by 0 bases, with 12 bases between them. The germline V gene has CDR1 SGHRS and CDR2 YFSETQ. The CDR3 DNA reads TGCGCCAGCAGGCCCGGGACCGTCTCCTACGAGCAGTACTTC. It yields the protein CASRPGTVSYEQYF.

Ten or more counts support this clonotype. The genes are TRBV15 and TRBJ2-2; D is possibly TRBD2 (6 bases). The CDR3 spans 14 residues. Germline CDR1 reads LNHNV; CDR2 reads YYDKDF (reference sequence). V lost 3 bases and J 6 bases, leaving 11 bases between the germline ends. The CDR3: CATSRPEGSGELFF. In nucleotides, the CDR3 is TGTGCCACCAGCAGGCCGGAGGGTTCCGGGGAGCTGTTTTTT.

This clonotype occurred many times. V and J are TRBV5-1 and TRBJ2-7; possibly TRBD1 or TRBD2 for D (5 bases each). V gave up 0 bases and J gave up 3 bases, with 13 bases separating them. The CDR3 is 15 residues long. The germline V gene has CDR1 SGHRS and CDR2 YFSETQ. The CDR3 DNA follows: TGCGCCAGCAGCTTGGATTCGGGACGGTTCTACGAGCAGTACTTC. Translation: CASSLDSGRFYEQYF.

There are many counts of this clonotype. The chain carries TRBV20-1 and TRBJ1-1; the match to TRBD1 covers 8 bases. This CDR3 region has 15 residues. The V and J ends lost 1 base and 6 bases, in that order; junction bases with no gene match: 10. Germline-derived CDR1 and CDR2 are DFQATT and SNEGSKA (reference sequence). CDR3 sequence: CSARAFKGQGSEAFF. CDR3 DNA: TGCAGTGCTAGAGCCTTTAAAGGACAGGGCTCTGAAGCTTTCTTT.

This clonotype was found many times. The V call is TRBV5-1, the J call TRBJ2-7; TRBD1 aligns across 7 bases. V shed 0 bases, J shed 5 bases, and the junction held 5 bases outside the gene matches. The CDR3 length is 14 residues. Germline V CDR1 and CDR2: SGHRS, YFSETQ. The CDR3 region has the DNA TGCGCCAGCAGCTTGGAGGCAGGGGGTGACGAGCAGTACTTC. Translating it yields CASSLEAGGDEQYF. Full variable domain (outside the CDR3, taken from reference TRBV5-1 and TRBJ2-7): KAGVTQTPRYLIKTRGQQVTLSCSPISGHRSVSWYQQTPGQGLQFLFEYFSETQRNKGNFPGRFSGRQFSNSRSEMNVSTLELGDSALYLCASSLEAGGDEQYFGPGTRLTVT.